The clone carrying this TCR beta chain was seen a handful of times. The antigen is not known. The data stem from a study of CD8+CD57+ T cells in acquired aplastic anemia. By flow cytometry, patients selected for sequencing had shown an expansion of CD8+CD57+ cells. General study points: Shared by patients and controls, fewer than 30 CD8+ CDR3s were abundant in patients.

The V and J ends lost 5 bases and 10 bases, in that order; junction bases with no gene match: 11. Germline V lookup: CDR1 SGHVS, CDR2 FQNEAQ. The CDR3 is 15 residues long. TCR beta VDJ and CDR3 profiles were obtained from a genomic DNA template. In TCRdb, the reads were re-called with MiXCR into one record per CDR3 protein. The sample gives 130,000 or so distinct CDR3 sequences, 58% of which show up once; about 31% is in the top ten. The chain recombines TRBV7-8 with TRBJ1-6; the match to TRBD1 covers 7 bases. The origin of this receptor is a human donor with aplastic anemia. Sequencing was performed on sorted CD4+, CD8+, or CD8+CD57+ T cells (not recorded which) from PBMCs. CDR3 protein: CASSHKDQGGSPLHF. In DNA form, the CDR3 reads TGTGCCAGCAGCCACAAGGACCAGGGGGGGTCACCCCTCCACTTT. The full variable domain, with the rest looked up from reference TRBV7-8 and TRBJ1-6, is GAGVSQSPRYKVAKRGQDVALRCDPISGHVSLFWYQQALGQGPEFLTYFQNEAQLDKSGLPSDRFFAERPEGSVSTLKIQRTQQEDSAVYLCASSHKDQGGSPLHFGNGTRLTVT.